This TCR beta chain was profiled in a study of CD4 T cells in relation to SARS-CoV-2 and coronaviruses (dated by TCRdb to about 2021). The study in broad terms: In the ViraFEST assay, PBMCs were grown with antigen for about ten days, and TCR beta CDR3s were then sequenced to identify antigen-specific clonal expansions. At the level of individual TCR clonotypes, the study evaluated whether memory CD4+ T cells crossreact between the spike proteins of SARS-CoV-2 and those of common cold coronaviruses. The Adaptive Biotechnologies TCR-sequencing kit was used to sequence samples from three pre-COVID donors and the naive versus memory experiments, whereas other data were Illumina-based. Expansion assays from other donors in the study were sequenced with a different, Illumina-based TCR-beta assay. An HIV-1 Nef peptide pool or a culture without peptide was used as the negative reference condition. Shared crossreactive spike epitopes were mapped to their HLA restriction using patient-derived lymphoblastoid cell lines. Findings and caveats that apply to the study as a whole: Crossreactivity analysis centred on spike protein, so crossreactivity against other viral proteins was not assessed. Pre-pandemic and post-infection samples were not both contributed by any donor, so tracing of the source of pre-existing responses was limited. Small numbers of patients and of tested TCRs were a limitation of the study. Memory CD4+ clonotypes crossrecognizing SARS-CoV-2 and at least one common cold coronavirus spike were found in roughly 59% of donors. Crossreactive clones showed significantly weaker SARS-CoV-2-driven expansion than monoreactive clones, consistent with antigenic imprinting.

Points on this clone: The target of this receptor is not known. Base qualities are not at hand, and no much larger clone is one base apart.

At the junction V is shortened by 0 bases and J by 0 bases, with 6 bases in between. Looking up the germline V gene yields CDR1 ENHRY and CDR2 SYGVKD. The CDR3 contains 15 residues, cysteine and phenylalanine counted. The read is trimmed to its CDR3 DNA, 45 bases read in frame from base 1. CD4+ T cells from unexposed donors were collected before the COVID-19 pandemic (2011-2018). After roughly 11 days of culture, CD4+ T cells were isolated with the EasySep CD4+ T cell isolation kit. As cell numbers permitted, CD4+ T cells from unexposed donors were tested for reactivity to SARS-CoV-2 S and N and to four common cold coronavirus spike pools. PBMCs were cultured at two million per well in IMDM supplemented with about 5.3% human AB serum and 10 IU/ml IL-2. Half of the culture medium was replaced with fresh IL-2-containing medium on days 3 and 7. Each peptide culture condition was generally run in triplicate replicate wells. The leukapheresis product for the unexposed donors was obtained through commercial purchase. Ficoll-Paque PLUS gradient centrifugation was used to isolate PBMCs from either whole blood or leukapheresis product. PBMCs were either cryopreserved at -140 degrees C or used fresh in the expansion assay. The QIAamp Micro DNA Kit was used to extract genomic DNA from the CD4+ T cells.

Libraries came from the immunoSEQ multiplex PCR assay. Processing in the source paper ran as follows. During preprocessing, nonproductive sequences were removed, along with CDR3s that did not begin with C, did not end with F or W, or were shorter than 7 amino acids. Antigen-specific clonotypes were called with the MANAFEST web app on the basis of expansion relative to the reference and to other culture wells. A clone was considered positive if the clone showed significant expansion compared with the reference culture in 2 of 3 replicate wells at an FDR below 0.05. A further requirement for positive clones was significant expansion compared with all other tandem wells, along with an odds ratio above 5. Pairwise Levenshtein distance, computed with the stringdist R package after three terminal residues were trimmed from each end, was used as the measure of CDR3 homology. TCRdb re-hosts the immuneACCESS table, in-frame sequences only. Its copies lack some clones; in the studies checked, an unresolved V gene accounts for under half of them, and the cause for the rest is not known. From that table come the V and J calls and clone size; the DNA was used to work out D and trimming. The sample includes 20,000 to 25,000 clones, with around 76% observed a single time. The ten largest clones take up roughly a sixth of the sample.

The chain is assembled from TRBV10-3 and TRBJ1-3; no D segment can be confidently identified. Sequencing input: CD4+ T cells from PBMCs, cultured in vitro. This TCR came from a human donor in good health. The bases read TGTGCCATCAGTGAGTCGGCGAGCTCTGGAAACACCATATATTTT. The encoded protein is CAISESASSGNTIYF.